Sequencing of this TCR beta chain was carried out in a study of cytomegalovirus exposure and HLA in healthy donors. The PCR ran on 60 Vbeta and 13 Jbeta primers. Here immunoSEQ multiplex PCR was the method, and the copy in TCRdb shows in-frame clones only, minus some. The sample lists roughly 99,000 clones, roughly 80% occurring once. The CDR3 runs to 16 residues. CDR1 MGHDK and CDR2 SYGVNS come from the germline V gene. After removal of 4 bases from V and 5 bases from J, the junction contained 13 bases not matched to a gene. The receptor's source is a man aged 60-69 years in good health and CMV-seropositive. The sample taken for sequencing was PBMCs. The gene calls are TRBV25-1 and TRBJ2-7; 8 nucleotides align to TRBD1. The CDR3 loop is CASSANGQGNTDEQYF. The CDR3 bases are TGTGCCAGCAGTGCGAACGGACAGGGTAACACTGACGAGCAGTACTTC.